The 27 T cell receptor beta chains below all came from one sample that was sequenced in a study of regulatory T cells in long-lasting Graves disease. CDR3-region Arm-PCR and iRepertoire HTBI primers produced the TCR beta libraries. Each CDR3 protein is one row after TCRdb ran MiXCR on the multiplex PCR reads. The repertoire holds some 450,000 distinct CDR3 sequences, around 24% seen once, with about a quarter in the top ten. Time point meaning: persistent/refractory GD, antithyroid drugs over 5 years with positive TRAb. Scientists built the TCR library using RNA that was extracted from PBMCs. Material: peripheral blood mononuclear cells (PBMCs), obtained when the disease was refractory, from a patient treated with antithyroid drugs. The receptors were sampled from a female donor with Graves disease.

The chain recombines TRBV20-1 with TRBJ1-5, with 7 positions matching TRBD1. CDR3 length: 19 residues. In germline, CDR1 is DFQATT, CDR2 SNEGSKA (reference sequence). The V and J ends lost 0 bases and 0 bases, in that order; junction bases with no gene match: 14. The CDR3 region has the DNA TGCAGTGCTAGAGATCTTTCGGGACAGCGCGAAATTAGCAATCAGCCCCAGCATTTT. It specifies CSARDLSGQREISNQPQHF.

The table lists this clonotype with many counts. The gene calls are TRBV20-1 and TRBJ1-2; D is undetermined. The germline gives CDR1 DFQATT, CDR2 SNEGSKA (reference sequence). Trimming stripped 1 base from V and 8 bases from J, with 14 bases between. This CDR3 contains 13 residues. CDR3 amino acids: CSARGLHARGYTF. CDR3 in DNA: TGCAGTGCTAGAGGGCTCCACGCCCGCGGCTACACCTTC.

V gene TRBV3-1 combines with J gene TRBJ2-5; 12 nucleotides match TRBD2. The V and J ends lost 5 bases and 8 bases, in that order; junction bases with no gene match: 3. Germline CDR1 is LGHDT and CDR2 is YNNKEL (reference sequence). The CDR3 consists of 13 residues. DNA of the CDR3: TGTGCCAGCAGCGCGACTAGCGGGAGAACCCAGTACTTC. This sequence encodes CASSATSGRTQYF.

The gene calls are TRBV20-1 and TRBJ2-7; TRBD1 might be the D (6 bases). Germline V gene lookup returns CDR1 DFQATT and CDR2 SNEGSKA (reference sequence). This CDR3 is built from 13 residues. V was cut by 0 bases and J by 2 bases, with 8 bases left in between. CDR3 coding DNA: TGCAGTGCTAGAGATCGGGACACCTACGAGCAGTACTTC. Its protein product is CSARDRDTYEQYF.

The chain couples TRBV5-1 to TRBJ1-1, with 8 bases that match TRBD1. The length of the CDR3 is 15 residues. V lost 4 bases to trimming and J lost 1 base; unmatched junction nucleotides: 6. Germline-derived CDR1 and CDR2 are SGHRS and YFSETQ. CDR3: CASSPRQGTNTEAFF. As DNA, the CDR3 is TGCGCCAGCAGCCCCCGACAGGGGACGAACACTGAAGCTTTCTTT.

This clonotype occurred many times. V and J are TRBV27 and TRBJ1-5; D not certain. The CDR3 sequence is 14 residues long. The germline V and J ends were trimmed by 4 bases and 0 bases, with 7 bases remaining between them. The germline V gene has CDR1 MNHEY and CDR2 SMNVEV (reference sequence). The CDR3 loop reads CASSYEYSNQPQHF. The CDR3 DNA sequence: TGTGCCAGCAGTTACGAGTATAGCAATCAGCCCCAGCATTTT.

Note on this clonotype: A much more abundant neighbour one base away suggests this may be a read error. The genes are TRBV12-3 or TRBV12-4 and TRBJ2-2; 9 bases line up with TRBD2. CDR3 length equals 17 residues. CDR3 in amino acids: CASSPILAGALTGELLF. Here the CDR3 DNA reads TGTGCCAGCAGCCCGATATTAGCGGGAGCACTCACCGGGGAGCTGCTTTTT.

V and J are TRBV27 and TRBJ2-7; D is possibly TRBD1 or TRBD2 (5 bases each). Trimming stripped 7 bases from V and 4 bases from J, with 20 bases between. The CDR3 is made up of 15 amino acids. Germline CDR1 MNHEY, CDR2 SMNVEV (reference sequence). The CDR3 DNA reads as TGTGCCAGCACCCCTGGGGGACGGGGAAAATACGAGCAGTACTTC. It codes for CASTPGGRGKYEQYF.

J is TRBJ1-3 and V is TRBV6-1; TRBD1 agrees at 7 bases. The J segment lost 6 bases and the V segment lost 7 bases, leaving 9 bases of the junction unmatched. Germline CDR1 reads MNHNS; CDR2 reads SASEGT. The CDR3 covers 14 residues. DNA for the CDR3: TGTGCCAGCACCGAGACAGGGAAGGCAAACACCATATATTTT. It specifies CASTETGKANTIYF.

This rearrangement joins TRBV7-9 to TRBJ1-1; D gene uncertain. Germline V lookup: CDR1 SEHNR, CDR2 FQNEAQ (reference sequence). V lost 2 bases and J 4 bases, leaving 17 bases between the germline ends. This CDR3 has 16 amino acids. The CDR3 DNA is TGTGCCAGCAGCTTAATACCGAACCGTATATTCACTGAAGCTTTCTTT. Protein sequence: CASSLIPNRIFTEAFF.

The chain carries TRBV6-5 and TRBJ1-1; D remains unclear. The CDR3 sequence is 17 residues long. Germline values: CDR1 MNHEY, CDR2 SVGAGI. V lost 6 bases, J lost 6 bases, and 26 bases lay in between. This CDR3 reads CASSYGLRSPSFAEAFF. As DNA, the CDR3 is TGTGCCAGCAGCTACGGATTAAGGAGCCCTTCTTTCGCTGAAGCTTTCTTT.

This chain uses TRBV3-1 with TRBJ1-5, with D possibly TRBD1 on 6 matching bases. This CDR3 is 16 amino acids long. In germline, CDR1 is LGHDT, CDR2 YNNKEL (reference sequence). Trimming stripped 1 base from V and 4 bases from J, with 14 bases between. This CDR3 is CASSQGPGAENQPQHF. The CDR3 DNA reads as TGTGCCAGCAGCCAAGGACCAGGGGCGGAAAATCAGCCCCAGCATTTT.

As to this clonotype: A clone one base away is much larger, so this may be a read error. V gene TRBV28 combines with J gene TRBJ1-2; D is possibly TRBD1 (5 bases). Trimming took 11 bases from V and 7 from J, leaving 14 bases between them. Germline assignment: CDR1 MDHEN and CDR2 SYDVKM. The CDR3 runs 11 residues. CDR3 coding DNA: TGTGCCGGCGGACCAGGGTCTGGCTACACCTTC. Translating it yields CAGGPGSGYTF.

This clonotype appeared many times. V and J are TRBV28 and TRBJ2-5, with D possibly TRBD1 on 6 matching bases. Trimming removed 3 bases from V and 1 base from J, with 9 bases in between. The CDR3 is 14 amino acids. CDR1 and CDR2 from the germline V gene are MDHEN and SYDVKM. The CDR3: CASSFDRFQETQYF. In DNA form, the CDR3 reads TGTGCCAGCAGTTTCGACAGGTTCCAAGAGACCCAGTACTTC.

The J gene is TRBJ2-3, the V gene TRBV7-2; D is possibly TRBD2 (6 bases). V lost 0 bases and J 5 bases, leaving 15 bases between the germline ends. CDR1 is SGHTA and CDR2 is FQGNSA in the germline V gene. CDR3 length: 16 residues. This chain's CDR3 is CASSLAAGRRGDTQYF. The CDR3 nucleotides are TGTGCCAGCAGCTTAGCGGCCGGGAGAAGGGGAGATACGCAGTATTTT.

This chain links TRBV29-1 with TRBJ2-5, with 8 positions matching TRBD2. J was trimmed by 5 bases and V by 7 bases; bases with no gene match: 15. CDR3 size: 15 residues. The V gene's germline CDR1 is SQVTM and CDR2 ANQGSEA. The CDR3 coding sequence is TGCAGCGCGGGAGGGCAGGTGGGGTGGGTCGAGACCCAGTACTTC. Its protein is CSAGGQVGWVETQYF.

The V gene is TRBV2, the J gene TRBJ1-1, with D perhaps matching TRBD1 (6 bases). CDR3 length: 12 residues. The ends were cut back, 10 bases at V and 11 bases at J, with 20 bases in the middle. CDR1 is SNHLY and CDR2 is FYNNEI in the germline V gene. The chain's CDR3 is CAIFTGNAGAFF. CDR3 in DNA: TGTGCCATATTCACAGGGAACGCGGGCGCTTTCTTT.

The genes are TRBV12-3 or TRBV12-4 and TRBJ2-1; D is unclear. V gave up 5 bases and J gave up 4 bases, with 12 bases separating them. The CDR3 is 14 amino acids. The CDR3: CASSPWRQYNEQFF. The CDR3 DNA reads as TGTGCCAGCAGTCCTTGGCGGCAGTACAATGAGCAGTTCTTC.

This clonotype was observed many times. The chain combines TRBV12-5 with TRBJ1-1, with 8 bases identical to TRBD1. The germline CDR1 and CDR2 sequences are LGHNT and FRNRAP. The CDR3 consists of 12 residues. The junction had 8 bases not matched to a gene; V was cut back by 6 bases and J by 11 bases. The CDR3 bases are TGTGCTAGTGGGCCGGACAGGGCTCTGGCTTTCTTT. It yields the protein CASGPDRALAFF.

A few counts support this clonotype. The genes are TRBV6-1 and TRBJ1-5; D uncertain. The germline V gene encodes CDR1 MNHNS and CDR2 SASEGT. The CDR3 is made up of 15 amino acids. Trimming took off 5 bases at V and 0 bases at J, with 11 bases between the two ends. CDR3: CASSRKTDSNQPQHF. The CDR3 DNA sequence: TGTGCCAGCAGTCGAAAGACTGATAGCAATCAGCCCCAGCATTTT.

The table lists this clonotype with a few counts. The rearrangement uses TRBV5-1 and TRBJ1-1; TRBD1 agrees at 8 bases. The germline gives CDR1 SGHRS, CDR2 YFSETQ. The CDR3 length is 12 residues. V shed 4 bases, J shed 7 bases, and the junction held 3 bases outside the gene matches. CDR3 coding DNA: TGCGCCAGCAGCACCGGACAGGGTGAAGCTTTCTTT. As protein: CASSTGQGEAFF.

The V and J genes are TRBV19 and TRBJ1-5, with 7 positions matching TRBD1. The germline V gene encodes CDR1 LNHDA and CDR2 SQIVND (reference sequence). CDR3 length: 15 amino acids. V shed 7 bases and J 6 bases; nucleotides not matched to a gene: 12. The CDR3 reads CASTLSQGGRQPQHF. DNA of the CDR3: TGTGCCAGTACCCTATCTCAGGGGGGTCGTCAGCCCCAGCATTTT.

This clonotype was picked up a small number of times. The chain carries TRBV6-1 and TRBJ2-2; TRBD1 might be the D (5 bases). Germline CDR1 reads MNHNS; CDR2 reads SASEGT. The CDR3 spans 15 residues. Trimming shortened V by 6 bases and J by 4 bases, and 15 bases separated the two germline ends. CDR3 sequence (DNA): TGTGCCAGCAGGAAGACAGATCTTGTCACCGGGGAGCTGTTTTTT. Translated, it gives CASRKTDLVTGELFF.

V usage is TRBV4-2 and J usage is TRBJ2-2, with TRBD2 matching over 10 bases. V trimming: 4 bases; J trimming: 7 bases; junction bases outside the gene matches: 6. Germline CDR1 and CDR2: LGHNA and YNFKEQ. The CDR3 extends over 15 amino acids. The CDR3 sequence: CASSLLAGVGGELFF. In DNA form, the CDR3 reads TGTGCCAGCAGCCTCCTAGCGGGAGTGGGCGGGGAGCTGTTTTTT.

Details on this clonotype: A much larger clonotype is one base distant, so this may be a read error. The chain couples TRBV12-3 or TRBV12-4 to TRBJ2-7; D may correspond to TRBD1 or TRBD2 (6 bases each). Trimming shortened V by 2 bases and J by 3 bases, and 14 bases separated the two germline ends. The CDR3 has 15 amino acids. In DNA, the CDR3 is TGTGCCAGCAGTTTAAACGGGGGCTCCTTCTACGAGCAGTACTTC. This translates into CASSLNGGSFYEQYF.

This clonotype was picked up a small number of times. The chain combines TRBV20-1 with TRBJ2-7; 8 nucleotides agree with TRBD2. Germline V lookup: CDR1 DFQATT, CDR2 SNEGSKA (reference sequence). V was clipped by 3 bases and J by 7 bases; unmatched bases: 5. The CDR3 extends over 12 amino acids. CDR3 protein: CSARLTSVEQYF. The CDR3 bases are TGCAGTGCTAGGTTGACTAGCGTGGAGCAGTACTTC.

The chain is built from TRBV7-9 and TRBJ1-1, with 10 bases fitting TRBD1. Germline V gene lookup returns CDR1 SEHNR and CDR2 FQNEAQ (reference sequence). V gave up 3 bases and J gave up 7 bases; unmatched junction bases: 5. The CDR3 has 14 amino acids. The chain's CDR3 is CASSFGTGAGEAFF. The CDR3 DNA reads TGTGCCAGCAGCTTTGGGACAGGGGCAGGTGAAGCTTTCTTT.